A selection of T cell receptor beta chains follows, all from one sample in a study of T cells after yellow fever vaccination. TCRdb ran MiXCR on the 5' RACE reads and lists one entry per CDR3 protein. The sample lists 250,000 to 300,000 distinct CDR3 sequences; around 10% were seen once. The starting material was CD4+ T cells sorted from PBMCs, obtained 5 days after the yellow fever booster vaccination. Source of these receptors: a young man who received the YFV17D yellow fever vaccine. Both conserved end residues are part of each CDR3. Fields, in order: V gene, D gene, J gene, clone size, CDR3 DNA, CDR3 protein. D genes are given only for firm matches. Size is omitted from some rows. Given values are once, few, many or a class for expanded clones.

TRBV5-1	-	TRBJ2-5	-	TGCGCCAGCAGCCGAGACGATGTTCAGACCCAGTACTTC	CASSRDDVQTQYF
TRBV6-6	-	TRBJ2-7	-	TGTGCCAGCAGTTACTCTCCGTCGAGCTCCTACGAGCAGTACTTC	CASSYSPSSSYEQYF
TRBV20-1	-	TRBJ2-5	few	TGCAGTGCCCCTGGGCAGGGTCCCGAGACCCAGTACTTC	CSAPGQGPETQYF
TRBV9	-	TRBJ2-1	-	TGTGCCAGCAGCGTAGAACCCAGCGTCCATGAGCAGTTCTTC	CASSVEPSVHEQFF
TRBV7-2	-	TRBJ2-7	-	TGTGCCAGCAGCACCGGGGCGCTATATTCCTACGAGCAGTACTTC	CASSTGALYSYEQYF
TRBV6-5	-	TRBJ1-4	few	TGTGCCAGCAGTTCGGCCCAGGCCGCCGAAAAACTGTTTTTT	CASSSAQAAEKLFF
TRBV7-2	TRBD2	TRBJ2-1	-	TGTGCCAGCAGCTCCCAGACTAGCGGGGGGCCGGGCCATGAGCAGTTCTTC	CASSSQTSGGPGHEQFF
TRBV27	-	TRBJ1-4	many	TGTGCCAGCAGCCCCCGAACTAATGAAAAACTGTTTTTT	CASSPRTNEKLFF
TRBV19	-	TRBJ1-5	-	TGTGCCAGTAGTATGTATCAGGGACCCGGTCAGCCCCAGCATTTT	CASSMYQGPGQPQHF
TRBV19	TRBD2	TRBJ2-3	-	TGTGCCAGTACCGTTAGCGGGGCTAGCACAGATACGCAGTATTTT	CASTVSGASTDTQYF
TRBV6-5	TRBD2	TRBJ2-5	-	TGTGCCAGCAGTTTAGGGCCGGGACTAGCAACAGAGACCCAGTACTTC	CASSLGPGLATETQYF
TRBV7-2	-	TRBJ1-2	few	TGTGCCAGCAGCCCGCCTTCAGCGTTTAACTATGGCTACACCTTC	CASSPPSAFNYGYTF
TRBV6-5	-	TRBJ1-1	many	TGTGCCAGCAGGCCGTCTAATTTTCTCACTGAAGCTTTCTTT	CASRPSNFLTEAFF
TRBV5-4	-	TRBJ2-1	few	TGTGCCAGCAGCTTGGGAGGGCAGGCGGGGATCAATGAGCAGTTCTTC	CASSLGGQAGINEQFF
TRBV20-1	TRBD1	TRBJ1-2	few	TGCAGTGCTAGAGAGGGGACAGCACTCTATGGCTACACCTTC	CSAREGTALYGYTF
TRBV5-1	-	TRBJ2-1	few	TGCGCCAGCAGCTTGGAGGCGAGAATCACCTACAATGAGCAGTTCTTC	CASSLEARITYNEQFF
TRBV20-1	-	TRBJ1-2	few	TGCAGTGCTAGGGCCTTTAACTATGGCTACACCTTC	CSARAFNYGYTF
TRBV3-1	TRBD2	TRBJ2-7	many	TGTGCCAGCAGCCAACGGGAGGCTTTGTACGAGCAGTACTTC	CASSQREALYEQYF
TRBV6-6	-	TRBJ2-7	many	TGTGCCAGCAGTTATGGCCAGGACAGATACGAGCAGTACTTC	CASSYGQDRYEQYF
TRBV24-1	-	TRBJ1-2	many	TGTGCCACCAGTGACGGTCGATATGGCTACACCTTC	CATSDGRYGYTF
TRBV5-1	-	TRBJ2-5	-	TGCGCCAGCAGCCAGGGAATGGAGACCCAGTACTTC	CASSQGMETQYF
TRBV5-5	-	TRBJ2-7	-	TGTGCCAGCAGCTTAATATCGACGGGGACCTACGAGCAGTACTTC	CASSLISTGTYEQYF
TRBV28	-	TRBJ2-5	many	TGTGCCAGCACCTTGCGAGAGACCCAGTACTTC	CASTLRETQYF
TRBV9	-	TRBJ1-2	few	TGTGCCAGCAGCGTGGGACGGCCCTTCTATGGCTACACCTTC	CASSVGRPFYGYTF